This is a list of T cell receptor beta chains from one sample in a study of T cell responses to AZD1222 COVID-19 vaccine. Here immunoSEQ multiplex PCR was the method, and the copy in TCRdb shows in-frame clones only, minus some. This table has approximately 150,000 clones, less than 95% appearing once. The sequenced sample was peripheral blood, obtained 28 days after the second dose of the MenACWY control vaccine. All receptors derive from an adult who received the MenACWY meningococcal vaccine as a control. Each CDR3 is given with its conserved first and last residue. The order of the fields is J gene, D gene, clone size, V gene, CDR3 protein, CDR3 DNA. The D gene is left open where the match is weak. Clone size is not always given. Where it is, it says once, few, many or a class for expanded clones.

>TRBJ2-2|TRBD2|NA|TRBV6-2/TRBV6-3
CASSSGPTSGNTGELFF
TGTGCCAGCAGTTCAGGCCCAACTAGCGGGAACACCGGGGAGCTGTTTTTT
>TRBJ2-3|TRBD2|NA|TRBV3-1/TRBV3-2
CARRTSGGPPADTQYF
TGTGCCAGACGGACTAGCGGGGGCCCTCCAGCAGATACGCAGTATTTT
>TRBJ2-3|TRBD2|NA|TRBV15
CATSTRLAGGAGTQYF
TGTGCCACCAGCACTAGACTAGCGGGGGGGGCGGGTACGCAGTATTTT
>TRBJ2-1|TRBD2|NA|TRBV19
CASSGTTTYNEQFF
TGTGCCAGTAGCGGGACTACTACTTACAATGAGCAGTTCTTC
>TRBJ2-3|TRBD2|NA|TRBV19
CASSIATSSDTQYF
TGTGCCAGTAGTATCGCGACTAGCTCAGATACGCAGTATTTT
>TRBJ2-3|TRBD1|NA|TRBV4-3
CASSQGDRGRDTQYF
TGCGCCAGCAGCCAGGGGGACAGGGGGCGAGATACGCAGTATTTT
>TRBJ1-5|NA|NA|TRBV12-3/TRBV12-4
CASSFGGGQPQHF
TGTGCCAGCAGTTTTGGGGGGGGTCAGCCCCAGCATTTT
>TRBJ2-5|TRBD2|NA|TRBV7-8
CASSPRTSGYQETQYF
TGTGCCAGCAGCCCACGGACTAGCGGGTACCAAGAGACCCAGTACTTC
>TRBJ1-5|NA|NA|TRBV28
CASSLVAGVNNQPQHF
TGTGCCAGCAGTTTGGTAGCAGGGGTGAACAATCAGCCCCAGCATTTT
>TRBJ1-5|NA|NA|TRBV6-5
CASRGGLNQPQHF
TGTGCCAGCAGGGGGGGACTCAATCAGCCCCAGCATTTT
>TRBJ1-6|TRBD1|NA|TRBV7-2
CASSPGQHNSPLHF
TGTGCCAGCAGCCCGGGACAGCATAATTCACCCCTCCACTTT
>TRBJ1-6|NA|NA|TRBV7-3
CASSMDLPSPLHF
TGTGCCAGCAGCATGGACCTACCCTCACCCCTCCACTTT
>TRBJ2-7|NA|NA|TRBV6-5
CASRREVRGHEQYF
TGTGCCAGCAGGCGAGAGGTTAGGGGCCACGAGCAGTACTTC
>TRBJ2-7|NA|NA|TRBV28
CASSLSGTSYEQYF
TGTGCCAGCAGTTTATCCGGGACCTCCTACGAGCAGTACTTC
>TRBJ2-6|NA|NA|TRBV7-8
CASSSKGPPSGANVLTF
TGTGCCAGCAGCTCCAAGGGTCCCCCCTCTGGGGCCAACGTCCTGACTTTC
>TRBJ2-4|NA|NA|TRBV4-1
CASSQDRSKNIQYF
TGCGCCAGCAGCCAAGACAGGTCGAAAAACATTCAGTACTTC
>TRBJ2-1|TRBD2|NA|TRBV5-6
CASSPLAGGLNEQFF
TGTGCCAGCAGCCCGCTAGCGGGTGGTCTTAATGAGCAGTTCTTC
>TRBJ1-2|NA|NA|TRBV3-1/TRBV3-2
CASSQLKSYGYTF
TGTGCCAGCAGCCAGTTAAAATCCTATGGCTACACCTTC
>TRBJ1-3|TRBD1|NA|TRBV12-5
CASAEGTGGNTIYF
TGTGCTAGTGCCGAGGGGACAGGGGGAAACACCATATATTTT
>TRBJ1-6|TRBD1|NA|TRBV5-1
CASSLTGTGEGSPLHF
TGCGCCAGCAGCTTGACGGGGACAGGCGAGGGTTCACCCCTCCACTTT
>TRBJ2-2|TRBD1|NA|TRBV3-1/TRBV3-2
CASSPSQGWNTGELFF
TGTGCCAGCAGCCCTTCACAGGGGTGGAACACCGGGGAGCTGTTTTTT
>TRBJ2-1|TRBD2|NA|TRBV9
CASSGSGRSDEQFF
TGTGCCAGCAGCGGTAGCGGGAGAAGTGATGAGCAGTTCTTC
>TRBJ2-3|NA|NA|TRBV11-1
CASTPPVGDTQYF
TGTGCCAGCACTCCTCCAGTGGGGGATACGCAGTATTTT
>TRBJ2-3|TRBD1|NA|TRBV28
CASISLPMTGDLTDTQYF
TGTGCCAGCATCTCTTTACCCATGACAGGGGACCTCACAGATACGCAGTATTTT
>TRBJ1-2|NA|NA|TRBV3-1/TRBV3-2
CASSQTGRYGYTF
TGTGCCAGCAGCCAGACAGGCCGCTATGGCTACACCTTC
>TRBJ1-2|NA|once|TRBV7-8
CASSLRGDYYGYTF
TGTGCCAGCAGCCTCCGGGGGGACTACTATGGCTACACCTTC
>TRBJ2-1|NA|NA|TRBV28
CASTAQSYNEQFF
TGTGCCAGCACCGCACAGAGCTACAATGAGCAGTTCTTC
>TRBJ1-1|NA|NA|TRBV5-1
CASSLASRNTEAFF
TGCGCCAGCAGCTTGGCGTCACGAAACACTGAAGCTTTCTTT
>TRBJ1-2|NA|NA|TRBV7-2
CASSLAVQENYGYTF
TGTGCCAGCAGTCTAGCGGTTCAGGAAAACTATGGCTACACCTTC
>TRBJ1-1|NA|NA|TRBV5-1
CASSLGGQPNTEAFF
TGCGCCAGCAGCTTGGGTGGACAGCCGAACACTGAAGCTTTCTTT
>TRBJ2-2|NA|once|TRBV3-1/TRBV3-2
CASSHAGPNTGELFF
TGTGCCAGCAGCCACGCGGGACCCAACACCGGGGAGCTGTTTTTT
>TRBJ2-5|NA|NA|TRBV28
CASGTRVGLQETQYF
TGTGCCAGCGGAACTCGAGTCGGGTTACAAGAGACCCAGTACTTC
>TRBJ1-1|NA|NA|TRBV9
CASSVGPQGGGEAFF
TGTGCCAGCAGCGTAGGACCTCAAGGGGGAGGGGAAGCTTTCTTT
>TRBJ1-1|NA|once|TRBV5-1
CASSLEGRTAAEAFF
TGCGCCAGCAGCTTGGAAGGGCGCACAGCAGCTGAAGCTTTCTTT
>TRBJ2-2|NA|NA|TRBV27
CASSFLRDTGELFF
TGTGCCAGCAGTTTTCTAAGGGACACCGGGGAGCTGTTTTTT
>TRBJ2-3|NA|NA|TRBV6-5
CASSYLGPIYPDTQYF
TGTGCCAGCAGTTACCTAGGACCCATCTACCCAGATACGCAGTATTTT
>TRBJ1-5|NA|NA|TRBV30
CAWSGGNQPQHF
TGTGCCTGGAGTGGGGGCAATCAGCCCCAGCATTTT
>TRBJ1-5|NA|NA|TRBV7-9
CASSLDLMGDSNQPQHF
TGTGCCAGCAGCTTAGATTTGATGGGGGATAGCAATCAGCCCCAGCATTTT
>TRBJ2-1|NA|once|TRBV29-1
CSVEGTNLYNEQFF
TGCAGCGTTGAAGGGACGAACCTCTACAATGAGCAGTTCTTC
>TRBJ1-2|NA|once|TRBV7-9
CASSLADRANYGYTF
TGTGCCAGCAGCTTAGCGGACAGAGCTAACTATGGCTACACCTTC
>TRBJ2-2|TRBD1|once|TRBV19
CASSNGQGWTGELFF
TGTGCCAGTAGTAACGGACAGGGGTGGACCGGGGAGCTGTTTTTT
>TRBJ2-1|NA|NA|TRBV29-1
CSVEAGHEQFF
TGCAGCGTTGAAGCGGGCCATGAGCAGTTCTTC
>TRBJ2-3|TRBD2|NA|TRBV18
CASSLTSGGTDTQYF
TGTGCCAGCTCACTGACTAGCGGGGGAACAGATACGCAGTATTTT
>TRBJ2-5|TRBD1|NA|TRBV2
CASSSGTGAVGETQYF
TGTGCCAGCAGTTCCGGGACAGGGGCGGTGGGGGAGACCCAGTACTTC
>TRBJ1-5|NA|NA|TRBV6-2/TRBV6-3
CASSYSRVSNQPQHF
TGTGCCAGCAGTTACTCCAGGGTCAGCAATCAGCCCCAGCATTTT